Each of the 11 T cell receptor beta chains below was sequenced from the same sample in a study of T-cell memory formation after mild COVID-19. TCRdb re-analysed the 5' RACE reads in MiXCR, keeping a single row per CDR3 protein. The sample holds some 130,000 distinct CDR3 sequences; roughly 24% are singletons and the top ten take 24%. Sequencing was done on a sample of PBMCs or a T cell subset sorted from them (not recorded which). These receptors were taken from an adult woman who had mild COVID-19 (a few samples of this study predate the infection). Cell type and time point are not known.

This clonotype was observed a few times. CDR3 in amino acids: CASHLGGDYEQYF. The CDR3 nucleotides read TGCGCCAGCCACTTGGGGGGAGACTACGAGCAGTACTTC. The rearrangement links TRBV5-1 to TRBJ2-7, with a possible D match to TRBD2 (6 bases). This CDR3 comprises 13 residues. Trimming took 7 bases from V and 3 from J, leaving 14 bases between them. Germline V gene lookup returns CDR1 SGHRS and CDR2 YFSETQ. The variable domain in full, with the rest retrieved from reference TRBV5-1 and TRBJ2-7, is KAGVTQTPRYLIKTRGQQVTLSCSPISGHRSVSWYQQTPGQGLQFLFEYFSETQRNKGNFPGRFSGRQFSNSRSEMNVSTLELGDSALYLCASHLGGDYEQYFGPGTRLTVT.

This clonotype has only one observation. The chain joins TRBV11-3 to TRBJ2-3, with TRBD2 matching over 15 bases. This CDR3 region has 19 residues. Losses at the gene ends were 8 bases for V and 0 bases for J; bases not matched to a gene: 12. Germline V gene sequence: CDR1 SGHNT, CDR2 YENEEA. The CDR3 sequence: CASAIQGLAGGPSTDTQYF. The DNA of the CDR3 is TGTGCCAGCGCCATCCAGGGACTAGCGGGAGGACCCAGCACAGATACGCAGTATTTT.

The chain employs TRBV20-1 and TRBJ1-1; no reliable D call. The CDR3 runs 13 residues. The V and J ends lost 2 bases and 0 bases respectively, with 7 bases between them. CDR1 DFQATT and CDR2 SNEGSKA come from the germline V gene (reference sequence). The CDR3 nucleotides read TGCAGTGCTAGATCCGGAATGAACACTGAAGCTTTCTTT. Amino acid sequence: CSARSGMNTEAFF.

Only a few counts were recorded for this clonotype. The genes are TRBV20-1 and TRBJ2-7, with TRBD1 matching over 7 bases. The CDR3 consists of 15 residues. Per the germline V gene, CDR1 is DFQATT and CDR2 is SNEGSKA (reference sequence). After removal of 6 bases from V and 4 bases from J, the junction contained 15 bases not matched to a gene. As DNA, the CDR3 is TGCAGTGCCGACCGGGACAGCCCCGAGGCGTACGAGCAGTACTTC. Its protein product is CSADRDSPEAYEQYF.

The V gene is TRBV5-6, the J gene TRBJ2-1, with unresolved D. The CDR3 loop spans 12 amino acids. The germline V and J ends were trimmed by 3 bases and 8 bases, with 9 bases remaining between them. Germline-derived CDR1 and CDR2 are SGHDT and YYEEEE. The CDR3 sequence: CASSSDRDEQFF. CDR3 nucleotides: TGTGCCAGCAGCTCCGACCGCGATGAGCAGTTCTTC.

The chain has TRBV7-6 and TRBJ2-3; 7 bases agree with TRBD2. V gave up 8 bases and J gave up 3 bases; unmatched junction bases: 5. Germline V lookup: CDR1 SGHVS, CDR2 FNYEAQ. CDR3 length equals 13 residues. In DNA form, the CDR3 reads TGTGCCAGCGCGGGGGATCTTACAGATACGCAGTATTTT. The encoded protein is CASAGDLTDTQYF. Variable domain in full (rest from reference TRBV7-6 and TRBJ2-3): GAGVSQSPRYKVTKRGQDVALRCDPISGHVSLYWYRQALGQGPEFLTYFNYEAQQDKSGLPNDRFSAERPEGSISTLTIQRTEQRDSAMYRCASAGDLTDTQYFGPGTRLTVL.

The genes are TRBV3-1 and TRBJ2-7; possible D gene TRBD2, 6 bases. The V end was cut by 0 bases, the J end by 0 bases, with 12 bases between. CDR1 is LGHDT and CDR2 is YNNKEL in the germline V gene (reference sequence). This CDR3 has 16 residues. The chain's CDR3 is CASSQDADYLSYEQYF. The CDR3 nucleotides are TGTGCCAGCAGCCAAGACGCGGACTACCTCTCCTACGAGCAGTACTTC.

This clonotype came up a few times. The chain joins TRBV12-3 or TRBV12-4 to TRBJ2-7; 7 nucleotides match TRBD2. The CDR3 sequence is 18 residues long. Trimming at V came to 4 bases and at J to 2 bases, leaving 17 bases not matched to a gene. The CDR3 bases are TGTGCCAGCAGTTCCATGGCCTTCCGGGCGGGAGTCGCCTACGAGCAGTACTTC. Translated, it gives CASSSMAFRAGVAYEQYF.

V usage is TRBV7-9 and J usage is TRBJ1-2, with D tentatively TRBD1 (6 bases). Trimming took 3 bases from V and 8 from J, leaving 16 bases between them. The CDR3 extends over 14 amino acids. The V gene's germline CDR1 is SEHNR and CDR2 FQNEAQ (reference sequence). CDR3 coding DNA: TGTGCCAGCAGCTTCTTCGGGGGGGCGGAGGGCTACACCTTC. Translating it yields CASSFFGGAEGYTF.

This chain uses TRBV7-9 with TRBJ1-2; 9 bases are a match to TRBD1. The ends lost 4 bases at V and 2 bases at J; junction bases unmatched: 2. The germline CDR1 and CDR2 sequences are SEHNR and FQNEAQ (reference sequence). The length of the CDR3 is 14 residues. In nucleotides, the CDR3 is TGTGCCAGCAGCTCTGGGACAGGGAACTATGGCTACACCTTC. This translates into CASSSGTGNYGYTF.

The chain employs TRBV12-3 or TRBV12-4 and TRBJ1-2, with a possible D match to TRBD1 (6 bases). This CDR3 region has 15 residues. V lost 3 bases to trimming and J lost 8 bases, with 19 bases between them. CDR3 sequence reads: CASSFPGQDIQGYTF. In DNA form, the CDR3 reads TGTGCCAGCAGTTTTCCGGGACAAGACATTCAGGGCTACACCTTC.